The present entry profiles one T cell receptor beta chain with its context. Its antigen is still unknown. The CDR3 spans 15 residues. Germline V gives CDR1 LNHNV, CDR2 YYDKDF (reference sequence). V was shortened by 1 base and J by 3 bases, with 10 bases between the two germline ends. These data come from a study of shared clonotypes between healthy human individuals. Study-level information: Researchers assigned three CD4 naive, three CD4 memory, two CD8 naive and one CD8 memory plate to each donor. Study-wide findings and caveats: Generally, naive subsets (rather than memory subsets) showed larger estimated richness.

The investigators split CD4+ cells into a CD45RA+ naive subset and a CD45RA-negative memory subset. Researchers divided each subset's genomic DNA evenly across several immunoSEQ plates. Profiled with immunoSEQ multiplex PCR; TCRdb holds only in-frame clones, not every one. The sample includes 2 million to 3 million clones, roughly 93% of them seen just once. Source material: naive CD4+ T cells from PBMCs. Stated subset: CD45RA+ positively selected. V usage is TRBV15 and J usage is TRBJ1-3; D may be TRBD1 (5 bases). The TCR sequence derives from a young man in good health. Some clones in this sample may be carry-over from other donors' samples. The CDR3 DNA follows: TGTGCCACCAGCAGAGGGCAGGGCTTTGGAAACACCATATATTTT. Translation gives CATSRGQGFGNTIYF.